This TCR beta chain was sequenced for a study of cytomegalovirus exposure and HLA in healthy donors. PCR involved 60 Vbeta and 13 Jbeta primers. Profiling relied on immunoSEQ multiplex PCR, and the TCRdb table lists in-frame clones only, not all of them. Here the sample spans 150,000 to 200,000 clones, 70% to 80% being singletons. Germline V lookup: CDR1 SNHLY, CDR2 FYNNEI. Trimming removed 10 bases from V and 1 base from J, with 13 bases in between. The CDR3 contains 13 residues. V usage is TRBV2 and J usage is TRBJ1-1, with a tentative D call TRBD1 (6 bases). Input material: PBMCs. The clonotype comes from a woman between 50 and 59 years old in good health and CMV-seronegative. Here the CDR3 reads CANRQDSNTEAFF. CDR3 bases: TGTGCCAACCGACAGGATTCGAACACTGAAGCTTTCTTT.